The 22 T cell receptor beta chains below all came from one sample that was sequenced in a study of control samples from healthy donors and cancer patients. The table came from immunoSEQ multiplex PCR; TCRdb's copy has only in-frame clones and leaves some out. Of 50,000 or so clones listed, 80% are singletons. The sequencing input was blood. The receptors stem from a man between 65 and 80 years old in good health.

This clone was observed a few times. The chain is built from TRBV7-6 and TRBJ2-1; maybe TRBD2 (5 bases). This CDR3 has 16 residues. CDR1 and CDR2 (germline): SGHVS, FNYEAQ. V was cut by 5 bases and J by 0 bases, with 14 bases left in between. Here the CDR3 reads CASSEAPGSSYNEQFF. The CDR3, as DNA: TGTGCCAGCAGCGAAGCCCCGGGAAGCTCCTACAATGAGCAGTTCTTC.

The chain is built from TRBV10-3 and TRBJ2-2; tentatively, D is TRBD2 (6 bases). The germline gives CDR1 ENHRY, CDR2 SYGVKD. With 6 bases removed from V and 0 bases from J, the gap between germline ends came to 11 bases. CDR3 size: 15 residues. The CDR3 sequence is CAIRTWEANTGELFF. The CDR3 coding sequence is TGTGCCATCAGGACCTGGGAGGCGAACACCGGGGAGCTGTTTTTT.

A word on this clone: At one boundary the junction diverges from the germline segment, which might be a read error. For the CDR3, the DNA is TGTGCCACCAGCAGGGAACTAAGGCAGGGAGGGATCTTC. Protein sequence: CATSRELRQGGIF. This chain connects TRBV15 to TRBJ2-1; 7 nucleotides line up with TRBD2. There are 13 residues in the CDR3. Per germline, CDR1 LNHNV and CDR2 YYDKDF (reference sequence).

Details on this clone: Sequence at one end of the junction differs from germline and may be a read error. The chain is built from TRBV28 and TRBJ1-5; TRBD1 is a possible D gene (6 bases). This CDR3 is built from 16 residues. The germline V gene has CDR1 MDHEN and CDR2 SYDVKM. CDR3 nucleotides: TGTGCCGGCAGTTTGGGGGCCGGACGGGGGGGTTGGCCCCAGCATTTT. Translation: CAGSLGAGRGGWPQHF.

The V call is TRBV21-1, the J call TRBJ1-2; the table's TRBD1 call for D was not verified on the DNA. TRBV21-1 counts as a pseudogene. There are 19 residues in the CDR3. For the CDR3, the DNA is TGTGCCAGCAGCAAAAACCCGGGACAGGGGGCGCTCCTTAACTATGGCTACACCTTC. The encoded protein is CASSKNPGQGALLNYGYTF.

The chain recombines TRBV13 with TRBJ1-1; TRBD1 is a possible D gene (5 bases). Between the trimmed V and J ends, which lost 8 bases and 4 bases, there was a span of 20 bases. The CDR3 extends over 15 amino acids. Germline V gene data show CDR1 as PRHDT and CDR2 as FYEKMQ (reference sequence). The CDR3 nucleotides are TGTGCCAGCGCGTCTAGCCCAGGGCTTCCCACTGAAGCTTTCTTT. Its translation: CASASSPGLPTEAFF. Based on the CDR3 plus reference TRBV13 and TRBJ1-1, the full variable domain is AAGVIQSPRHLIKEKRETATLKCYPIPRHDTVYWYQQGPGQDPQFLISFYEKMQSDKGSIPDRFSAQQFSDYHSELNMSSLELGDSALYFCASASSPGLPTEAFFGQGTRLTVV.

With respect to this clone: The germline gene is not matched at one end of the junction; a read error may be the cause. J is TRBJ2-1 and V is TRBV7-2; 7 bases line up with TRBD2. The V gene's germline CDR1 is SGHTA and CDR2 FQGNSA. CDR3 size: 11 residues. The CDR3 is CASSPGTNAIF. The CDR3, as DNA: TGTGCCAGCAGCCCCGGGACTAACGCGATCTTC.

J is TRBJ2-7 and V is TRBV27; 7 bases fit TRBD2. The length of the CDR3 is 18 residues. In germline, CDR1 is MNHEY, CDR2 SMNVEV (reference sequence). V dropped 1 base and J dropped 0; count of bases not matched to a gene: 12. CDR3 loop: CASSLFASGLGNSYEQYF. CDR3 in DNA: TGTGCCAGCAGTTTATTCGCTAGCGGTTTGGGGAACTCCTACGAGCAGTACTTC.

The CDR3 DNA follows: TGTGCCAGCGGGTATGGCTACACCTTC. This codes for CASGYGYTF. J is TRBJ1-2 and V is TRBV2; D unclear. This CDR3 has 9 residues. Trimming left V 8 bases short and J 5 bases short, with 3 bases between. Germline CDR1 is SNHLY and CDR2 is FYNNEI.

The J gene is TRBJ2-3, the V gene TRBV6-4; a weak D match, TRBD2 (5 bases). The length of the CDR3 is 16 residues. The ends were cut back, 5 bases at V and 3 bases at J, with 18 bases in the middle. Germline V CDR1 and CDR2: MRHNA, SNTAGT. The CDR3 DNA sequence: TGTGCCAGCAGTCAGCAAGGGCCCTCGGGGACAGATACGCAGTATTTT. Amino acids: CASSQQGPSGTDTQYF.

The chain is built from TRBV7-3 and TRBJ2-1; no clear D. Germline CDR1 is SGHTA and CDR2 is FQGTGA. The CDR3 has 12 residues. V was trimmed by 0 bases and J by 9 bases, leaving 6 bases between them. This chain's CDR3 is CASSLTSGEQFF. In DNA form, the CDR3 reads TGTGCCAGCAGCTTAACTTCAGGTGAGCAGTTCTTC.

This clone has only one observation. This chain connects TRBV5-4 to TRBJ2-1; D uncertain. Germline-derived CDR1 and CDR2 are SGHNT and YYREEE (reference sequence). There are 15 residues in the CDR3. The germline V and J ends were trimmed by 4 bases and 5 bases, with 16 bases remaining between them. The CDR3 protein is CASSHITATNNEQFF. The CDR3 DNA is TGTGCCAGCAGCCATATAACTGCGACAAACAATGAGCAGTTCTTC.

The rearrangement uses TRBV19 and TRBJ1-6; perhaps TRBD1 as D (5 bases). There are 12 residues in the CDR3. V lost 5 bases and J lost 7, with 6 bases in between. Germline-derived CDR1 and CDR2 are LNHDA and SQIVND (reference sequence). The CDR3 is CASSDSNSPLHF. The CDR3 DNA reads as TGTGCCAGTAGTGACAGCAATTCACCCCTCCACTTT.

The CDR3 bases are TGTGCCACCAGCAGAGATGACAGCGAATCCTATGGCTACACCTTC. This translates into CATSRDDSESYGYTF. This chain links TRBV15 with TRBJ1-2; D possibly corresponds to TRBD1 (5 bases). The germline V and J ends were trimmed by 0 bases and 4 bases, with 12 bases remaining between them. CDR1 LNHNV and CDR2 YYDKDF come from the germline V gene (reference sequence). The CDR3 sequence is 15 residues long.

The genes are TRBV28 and TRBJ2-3, with D possibly matching TRBD1 (6 bases). Trimming cost V 5 bases and J 5 bases, with 17 bases left between them. The CDR3 extends over 15 amino acids. Germline V gene data show CDR1 as MDHEN and CDR2 as SYDVKM. As DNA, the CDR3 is TGTGCCAGCAGTCCCTCAGTGCAGGGGCAAGATACGCAGTATTTT. This translates into CASSPSVQGQDTQYF.

The rearrangement uses TRBV15 and TRBJ1-4, with 7 bases lining up with TRBD1. Germline loops: CDR1 LNHNV, CDR2 YYDKDF (reference sequence). The CDR3 is 18 amino acids. The V and J ends lost 5 bases and 7 bases, in that order; junction bases with no gene match: 19. The CDR3 loop reads CATSGYPGQSGHGEKLFF. As DNA, the CDR3 is TGTGCCACCAGCGGGTACCCGGGACAGTCGGGGCATGGTGAAAAACTGTTTTTT.

This clone was seen a few times. The rearrangement uses TRBV19 and TRBJ1-5, with D maybe TRBD1 (5 bases). Per germline, CDR1 LNHDA and CDR2 SQIVND (reference sequence). The CDR3 totals 15 residues. The germline V and J ends were trimmed by 3 bases and 3 bases, with 12 bases remaining between them. CDR3 bases: TGTGCCAGTAGTATTGGGACGGGTCACAATCAGCCCCAGCATTTT. Its translation is CASSIGTGHNQPQHF. The whole variable domain, remainder taken from reference TRBV19 and TRBJ1-5, is DGGITQSPKYLFRKEGQNVTLSCEQNLNHDAMYWYRQDPGQGLRLIYYSQIVNDFQKGDIAEGYSVSREKKESFPLTVTSAQKNPTAFYLCASSIGTGHNQPQHFGDGTRLSIL.

The chain has TRBV6-4 and TRBJ1-2; 7 nucleotides line up with TRBD1. Germline loops: CDR1 MRHNA, CDR2 SNTAGT. V gave up 0 bases and J gave up 8 bases; unmatched junction bases: 6. CDR3 length: 14 amino acids. For the CDR3, the DNA is TGTGCCAGCAGTGACTCGGAGGGGGCGGAAGGCTACACCTTC. It specifies CASSDSEGAEGYTF.

The rearrangement uses TRBV25-1 and TRBJ1-2; 7 bases line up with TRBD1. This CDR3 has 12 residues. Trimming at V came to 4 bases and at J to 8 bases, leaving 4 bases not matched to a gene. In germline, CDR1 is MGHDK, CDR2 SYGVNS. In DNA form, the CDR3 reads TGTGCCAGCAGTGGCACAGGGGTCGGCTACACCTTC. This translates into CASSGTGVGYTF.

The CDR3 region has the DNA TGTGCCAGCAGTTCCCTAACTAGCCGCTCCTACAATGAGCAGTTCTTC. Protein sequence: CASSSLTSRSYNEQFF. The chain carries TRBV28 and TRBJ2-1; tentatively, D is TRBD2 (6 bases). Germline assignment: CDR1 MDHEN and CDR2 SYDVKM. The V end lost 4 bases, the J end lost 0 bases, and 13 bases lay between the germline ends. The CDR3 is made up of 16 amino acids.

This clone has a handful of counts. This sequence joins TRBV19 and TRBJ1-3; D perhaps matches TRBD1 (5 bases). CDR1 is LNHDA, CDR2 SQIVND, per germline (reference sequence). V lost 8 bases, J lost 2 bases, and 10 bases lay in between. The CDR3 is 13 residues long. The CDR3 region has the DNA TGTGCCAGTTATTACAGGCCTGGAAACACCATATATTTT. Translating gives CASYYRPGNTIYF.

This chain uses TRBV7-2 with TRBJ1-2; tentative D call: TRBD1 (6 bases). Germline V gene sequence: CDR1 SGHTA, CDR2 FQGNSA. The CDR3 is 14 residues long. V lost 4 bases and J 8 bases, leaving 17 bases between the germline ends. CDR3: CASSSISRGYGYTF. For the CDR3, the DNA is TGTGCCAGCAGCTCCATAAGCAGGGGCTACGGCTACACCTTC.